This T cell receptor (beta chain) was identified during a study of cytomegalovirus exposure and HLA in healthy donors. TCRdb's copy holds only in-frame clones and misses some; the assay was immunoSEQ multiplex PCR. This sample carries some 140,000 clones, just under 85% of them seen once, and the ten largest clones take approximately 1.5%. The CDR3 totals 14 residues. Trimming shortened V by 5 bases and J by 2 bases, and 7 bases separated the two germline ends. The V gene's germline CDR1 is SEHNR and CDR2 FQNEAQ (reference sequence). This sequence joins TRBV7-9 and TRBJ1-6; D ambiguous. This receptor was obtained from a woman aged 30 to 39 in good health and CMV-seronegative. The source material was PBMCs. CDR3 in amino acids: CASSRGTYNSPLHF. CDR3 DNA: TGTGCCAGCAGCCGAGGGACCTATAATTCACCCCTCCACTTT. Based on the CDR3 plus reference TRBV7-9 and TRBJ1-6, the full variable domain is DTGVSQNPRHKITKRGQNVTFRCDPISEHNRLYWYRQTLGQGPEFLTYFQNEAQLEKSRLLSDRFSAERPKGSFSTLEIQRTEQGDSAMYLCASSRGTYNSPLHFGNGTRLTVT.